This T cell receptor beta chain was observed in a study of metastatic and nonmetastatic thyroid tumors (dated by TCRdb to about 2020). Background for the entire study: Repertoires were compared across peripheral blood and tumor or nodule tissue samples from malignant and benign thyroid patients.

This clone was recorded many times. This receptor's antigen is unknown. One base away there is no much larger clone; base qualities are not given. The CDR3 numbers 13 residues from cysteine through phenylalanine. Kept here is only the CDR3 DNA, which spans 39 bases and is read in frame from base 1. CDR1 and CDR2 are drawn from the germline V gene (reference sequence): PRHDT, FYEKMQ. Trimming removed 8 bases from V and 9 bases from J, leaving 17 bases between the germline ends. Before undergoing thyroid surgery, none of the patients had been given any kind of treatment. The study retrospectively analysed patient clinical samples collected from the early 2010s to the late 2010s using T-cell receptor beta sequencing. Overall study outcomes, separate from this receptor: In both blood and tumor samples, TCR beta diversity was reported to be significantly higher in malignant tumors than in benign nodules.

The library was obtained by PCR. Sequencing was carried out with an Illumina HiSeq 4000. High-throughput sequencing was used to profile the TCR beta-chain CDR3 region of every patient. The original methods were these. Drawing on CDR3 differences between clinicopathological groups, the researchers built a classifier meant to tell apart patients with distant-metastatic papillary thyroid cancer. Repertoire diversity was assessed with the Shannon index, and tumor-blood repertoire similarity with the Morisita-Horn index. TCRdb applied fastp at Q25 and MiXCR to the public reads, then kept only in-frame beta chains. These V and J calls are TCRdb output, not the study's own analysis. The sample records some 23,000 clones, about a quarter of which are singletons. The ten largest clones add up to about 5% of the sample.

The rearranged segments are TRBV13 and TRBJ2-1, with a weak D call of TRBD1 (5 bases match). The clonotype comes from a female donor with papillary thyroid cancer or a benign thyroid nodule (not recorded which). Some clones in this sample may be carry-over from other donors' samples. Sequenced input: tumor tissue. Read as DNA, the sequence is TGTGCCAGCTCTGGAAGTCCCACAGGTGAGCAGTTCTTC. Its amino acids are CASSGSPTGEQFF.